This TCR beta chain is from a study of T cells expressing NK-cell markers. CDR1 is KGHDR, CDR2 SFDVKD, per germline. The CDR3 totals 12 residues. For TCR beta, cDNA was produced by 5'RACE template switching with UMIs. TCRdb reprocessed the 5' RACE reads; each CDR3 protein has one entry and no DNA is given. Reported are about 550,000 distinct CDR3 sequences; the ten largest clones contain 3% to 4.5%. This TCR was recovered from a man in his late teens or twenties in good health. The chain joins TRBV24-1 to TRBJ1-1; no DNA is available, so the TRBD1 call from TCRdb remains unchecked. The sample taken for sequencing was blood T cells: a sorted CD56 or NKG2C T cell subset, CD4+ or CD8+ T cells, or bulk PBMC T cells (not recorded which). CDR3 sequence: CATRPRTGEAFF.